The clone carrying this T cell receptor beta chain was found many times. The CDR3 contains 17 residues. Trimming took 5 bases from V and 1 from J, leaving 18 bases between them. These data are taken from a study of spatial heterogeneity in lung cancer. Study-level information: Each unique TCR and UMI combination was seen more than ten times on average in raw reads.

TCRdb reanalysed the 5' RACE reads using MiXCR and keeps one entry per CDR3 protein. Of roughly 38,000 distinct CDR3 sequences listed, just over 3% were seen once; the top ten hold about 36%. Time point here: sample taken at primary tumor resection. A total of approximately 70 untreated early-stage non-small cell lung cancer patients served as donors. The study sequenced unsorted whole RNA from tumor, nontumor lung or frozen PBMC. The TCR was taken from a male donor with early-stage non-small cell lung cancer. Here the sequenced sample was normal lung tissue next to the tumor, taken at surgery. The V gene is TRBV12-3 or TRBV12-4, the J gene TRBJ2-1; D possibly corresponds to TRBD1 (6 bases). The CDR3 DNA reads TGTGCCAGCAGTCCTCTCCTCAGGGGTGGGTCCTACAATGAGCAGTTCTTC. Protein sequence: CASSPLLRGGSYNEQFF.